The 16 T cell receptor beta chains listed next were all sequenced from one sample in a study of T cells in Graves' hyperthyroidism and ophthalmopathy. The TCR beta CDR3 regions underwent amplification using RNA transcripts as the source. The HTBI primer set served for first-round RT-PCR of the TCR CDR3. TCRdb ran MiXCR on the multiplex PCR reads and lists one entry per CDR3 protein. The table has 300,000 to 450,000 distinct CDR3 sequences, around 13% seen once. The sequenced sample consisted of blood. These TCRs come from a woman aged 55-69 years with Graves' hyperthyroidism.

J is TRBJ2-5 and V is TRBV2; 13 bases are shared with TRBD2. V gave up 0 bases and J gave up 4 bases; unmatched junction bases: 8. Germline CDR1 SNHLY, CDR2 FYNNEI. The CDR3 sequence is 18 residues long. CDR3 amino acids: CASSEALRTSGRPETQYF. The CDR3 DNA follows: TGTGCCAGCAGTGAAGCGCTTAGGACTAGCGGGAGACCAGAGACCCAGTACTTC.

The chain joins TRBV29-1 to TRBJ1-1, with D unclear. CDR3 size: 14 residues. Trimming removed 6 bases at V and 5 bases at J, with 19 bases between. CDR1 is SQVTM, CDR2 ANQGSEA, per germline. CDR3 sequence (DNA): TGCAGCGTCGTGACTAGCGGAGGTGGGACTGAAGCTTTCTTT. Protein: CSVVTSGGGTEAFF.

This clonotype showed up many times. The rearrangement links TRBV6-2 or TRBV6-3 to TRBJ1-5, with 8 bases fitting TRBD1. Germline V gene lookup returns CDR1 MNHEY and CDR2 SVGEGT. V lost 5 bases to trimming and J lost 4 bases; unmatched junction nucleotides: 7. CDR3 length: 15 residues. CDR3: CASSPLGQGNQPQHF. The CDR3 nucleotides read TGTGCCAGCAGTCCTCTTGGACAGGGTAATCAGCCCCAGCATTTT.

The chain carries TRBV11-2 and TRBJ2-2; TRBD1 agrees at 8 bases. Trimming took 6 bases from V and 4 from J; bases not matched to a gene: 10. CDR1 is SGHAT and CDR2 is FQNNGV in the germline V gene. The CDR3 is 16 amino acids. The CDR3 sequence: CASSSWAGGFTGELFF. The CDR3 DNA is TGTGCCAGCAGTTCCTGGGCAGGGGGCTTCACCGGGGAGCTGTTTTTT.

The gene calls are TRBV11-3 and TRBJ2-7, with 9 bases fitting TRBD1. With 1 base clipped from V and 1 base from J, the junction kept 5 bases outside the gene matches. This CDR3 has 16 amino acids. The germline V gene has CDR1 SGHNT and CDR2 YENEEA. The CDR3 loop reads CASSLGGQGWSYEQYF. Written as DNA, the CDR3 is TGTGCCAGCAGCTTAGGGGGACAGGGATGGTCCTACGAGCAGTACTTC.

Ten or more counts support this clonotype. The V and J genes are TRBV27 and TRBJ2-3; D unresolved. V lost 6 bases and J lost 1, with 23 bases in between. CDR1 is MNHEY, CDR2 SMNVEV, per germline (reference sequence). CDR3 size: 18 residues. The CDR3 DNA is TGTGCCAGCAGCAAACGGGCAGCAAGTCATGGTGGCACAGATACGCAGTATTTT. Translated: CASSKRAASHGGTDTQYF.

This clonotype has ten or more counts. The chain couples TRBV20-1 to TRBJ2-7; TRBD2 aligns across 7 bases. The germline V gene has CDR1 DFQATT and CDR2 SNEGSKA (reference sequence). CDR3 length equals 14 residues. J was trimmed by 0 bases and V by 1 base; bases with no gene match: 3. The DNA for the CDR3 is TGCAGTGCTAGAGTCGGGAGGTACTCCTACGAGCAGTACTTC. Translating it yields CSARVGRYSYEQYF.

This clonotype was counted many times. This chain links TRBV5-6 with TRBJ2-1; D call uncertain. Trimming took off 3 bases at V and 0 bases at J, with 7 bases between the two ends. Germline V gene sequence: CDR1 SGHDT, CDR2 YYEEEE. The CDR3 is 14 amino acids. In DNA form, the CDR3 reads TGTGCCAGCAGCTCCCGTTACTCCTACAATGAGCAGTTCTTC. Its translation: CASSSRYSYNEQFF.

There are many counts of this clonotype. The genes are TRBV10-3 and TRBJ2-7; D could derive from TRBD1 or TRBD2 (5 bases each). The CDR3 extends over 15 amino acids. Germline V CDR1 and CDR2: ENHRY, SYGVKD. Trimming took 2 bases from V and 3 from J, leaving 14 bases between them. The CDR3 loop is CAISEQGHGGYEQYF. CDR3 bases: TGTGCCATCAGTGAGCAAGGACATGGAGGCTACGAGCAGTACTTC.

Ten or more counts support this clonotype. The chain combines TRBV5-1 with TRBJ2-5, with D perhaps TRBD1 or TRBD2 (5 bases each). CDR1 is SGHRS, CDR2 YFSETQ, per germline. This CDR3 region has 15 residues. V was pared by 4 bases and J by 1 base, with 14 bases between. CDR3 sequence reads: CASSPGASSQETQYF. The CDR3 DNA reads TGCGCCAGCAGCCCCGGGGCTAGTTCCCAAGAGACCCAGTACTTC.

This clonotype was observed many times. This chain connects TRBV10-3 to TRBJ2-2, with 10 nucleotides matching TRBD2. The length of the CDR3 is 17 residues. V lost 3 bases to trimming and J lost 3 bases; unmatched junction nucleotides: 7. In germline, CDR1 is ENHRY, CDR2 SYGVKD. The CDR3 sequence: CAISDPTTSGYTGELFF. CDR3 in DNA: TGTGCCATCAGTGACCCTACGACTAGCGGGTACACCGGGGAGCTGTTTTTT.

Many counts were recorded for this clonotype. The chain links TRBV9 to TRBJ1-1; D unresolved. The CDR3 runs to 13 residues. Germline CDR1 is SGDLS and CDR2 is YYNGEE. Trimming shortened V by 0 bases and J by 1 base, and 4 bases separated the two germline ends. CDR3 nucleotide sequence: TGTGCCAGCAGCGTAGCAGCGAACACTGAAGCTTTCTTT. Its translation: CASSVAANTEAFF.

This clonotype was seen many times. The rearrangement joins TRBV5-1 to TRBJ2-7, with D maybe TRBD1 (6 bases). The CDR3 has 14 residues. Trimming cost V 3 bases and J 5 bases, with 15 bases left between them. Germline V gene lookup returns CDR1 SGHRS and CDR2 YFSETQ. DNA of the CDR3: TGCGCCAGCAGCTCCTCAACAGGGATCCACGAGCAGTACTTC. This translates into CASSSSTGIHEQYF.

The V and J genes are TRBV20-1 and TRBJ2-5; D call uncertain. CDR3 size: 11 residues. Germline V gives CDR1 DFQATT, CDR2 SNEGSKA (reference sequence). V lost 6 bases and J lost 0, with 5 bases in between. The CDR3 reads CSAEHQETQYF. CDR3 sequence (DNA): TGCAGTGCGGAGCACCAAGAGACCCAGTACTTC.

The chain combines TRBV5-1 with TRBJ2-3; no reliable D call. This CDR3 region has 14 residues. Germline V lookup: CDR1 SGHRS, CDR2 YFSETQ. V shed 0 bases and J shed 6 bases, with 11 bases lying between them. CDR3 DNA: TGCGCCAGCAGCTTGGGTAGCTTCCAGGATACGCAGTATTTT. It is translated as CASSLGSFQDTQYF.

In its sample, this clonotype was seen once. The chain links TRBV6-2 or TRBV6-3 to TRBJ2-1; 9 bases fit TRBD1. The CDR3 length is 15 residues. V shed 4 bases, J shed 8 bases, and the junction held 9 bases outside the gene matches. Germline V gene sequence: CDR1 MNHEY, CDR2 SVGEGT. CDR3 bases: TGTGCCAGCAGTTCACAGGGGGCGGGTATCTATGAGCAGTTCTTC. It yields the protein CASSSQGAGIYEQFF.